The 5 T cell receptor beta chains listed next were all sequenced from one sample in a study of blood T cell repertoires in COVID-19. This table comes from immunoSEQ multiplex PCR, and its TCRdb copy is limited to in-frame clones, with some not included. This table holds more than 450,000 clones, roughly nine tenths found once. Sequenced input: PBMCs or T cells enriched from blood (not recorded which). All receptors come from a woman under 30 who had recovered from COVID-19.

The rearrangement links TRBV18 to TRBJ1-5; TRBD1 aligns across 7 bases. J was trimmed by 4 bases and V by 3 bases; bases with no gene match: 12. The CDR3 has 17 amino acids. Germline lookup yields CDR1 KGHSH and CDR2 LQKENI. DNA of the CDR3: TGTGCCAGCTCACCCGCCAGGGGGAGTGAACGTAATCAGCCCCAGCATTTT. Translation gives CASSPARGSERNQPQHF.

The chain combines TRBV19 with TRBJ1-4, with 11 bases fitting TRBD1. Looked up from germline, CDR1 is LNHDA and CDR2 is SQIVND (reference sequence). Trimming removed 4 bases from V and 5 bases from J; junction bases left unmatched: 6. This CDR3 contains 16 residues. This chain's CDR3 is CASSTGTGGFNEKLFF. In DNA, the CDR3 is TGTGCCAGTAGTACGGGGACAGGGGGTTTCAATGAAAAACTGTTTTTT.

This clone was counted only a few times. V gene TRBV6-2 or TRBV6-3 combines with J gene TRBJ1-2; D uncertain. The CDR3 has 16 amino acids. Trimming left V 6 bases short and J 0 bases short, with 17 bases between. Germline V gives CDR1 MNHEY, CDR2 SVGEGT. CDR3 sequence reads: CASSNTDTRPNYGYTF. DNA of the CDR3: TGTGCCAGCAGCAATACTGACACGCGCCCTAACTATGGCTACACCTTC.

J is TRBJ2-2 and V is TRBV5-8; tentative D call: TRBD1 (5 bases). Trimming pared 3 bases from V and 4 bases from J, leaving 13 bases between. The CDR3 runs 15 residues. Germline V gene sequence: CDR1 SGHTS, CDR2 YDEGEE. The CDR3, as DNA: TGTGCCAGCAGCTGGGGCCGGCGTTCCACCGGGGAGCTGTTTTTT. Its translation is CASSWGRRSTGELFF.

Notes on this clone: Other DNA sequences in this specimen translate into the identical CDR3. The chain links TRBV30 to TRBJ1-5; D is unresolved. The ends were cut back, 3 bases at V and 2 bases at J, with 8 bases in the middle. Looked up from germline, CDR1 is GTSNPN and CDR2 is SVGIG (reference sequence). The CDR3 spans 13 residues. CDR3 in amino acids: CAWSEGGNQPQHF. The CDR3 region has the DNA TGTGCCTGGAGCGAGGGCGGCAATCAGCCCCAGCATTTT.